Sequencing of this T cell receptor beta chain was carried out in a study of OX40 agonist ivuxolimab in advanced cancers. The overall study: Therapy given before enrollment (anti-PD-1, anti-PD-L1 or anti-CTLA-4) was allowed, and 35% to 45% had some. Study-level points and caveats: At 0.1 to 3.0 mg/kg and by week 6, CD4+ and CD8+ T cells in the blood had expanded clonally.

Assay: immunoSEQ multiplex PCR; the TCRdb copy retains only in-frame clones and omits some. Seen here are about 89,000 clones, 70% to 90% observed once, and the top ten hold more than 0.25%. This CDR3 region has 15 residues. Trimming took 3 bases from V and 4 from J; bases not matched to a gene: 7. CDR1 and CDR2 (germline): ENHRY, SYGVKD. Regarding this clone: The target antigen is unknown.

This rearrangement joins TRBV10-3 to TRBJ2-7; 9 bases map to TRBD2. This TCR was sampled from an adult with an advanced solid tumor such as melanoma, head and neck, liver or kidney cancer. The sequencing here drew on CD4+ or CD8+ T cells sorted from blood, taken in a trial of the OX40 agonist ivuxolimab. CDR3 sequence (DNA): TGTGCCATCAGTGACAGCGCTAGCGGGGAGTACGAGCAGTACTTC. It codes for CAISDSASGEYEQYF.